These T cell receptor beta chains were read from a single sample in a study of primary melanoma T cells and metastatic recurrence. Profiled with immunoSEQ multiplex PCR; TCRdb holds only in-frame clones, not every one. This table has hundreds of clones, around 82% appearing once. The sequenced sample was melanoma tumor tissue. These receptors all stem from a human donor with melanoma. Each CDR3 is given with its conserved first and last residue.

J | V | CDR3
TRBJ2-7 | TRBV11-3 | CASSLVVGRYEQYF
TRBJ1-6 | TRBV30 | CAGGQYNSPLHF
TRBJ2-7 | TRBV6-8 | CASSYSPEREAGPLLKQYF
TRBJ2-3 | TRBV1 | CASSQDLTSDADTQYF
TRBJ2-7 | TRBV14 | CASSQDRGYEQYF
TRBJ2-5 | TRBV18 | CASSPDTAETQYF
TRBJ2-6 | TRBV6-8 | CASSYGLQGVPVSGANVLTF
TRBJ2-3 | TRBV11-3 | CASSLQGGGVNTQYF
TRBJ2-5 | TRBV30 | CAWSVGGTSGRAQYF
TRBJ2-7 | TRBV28 | CASGQGVDEQYF
TRBJ2-7 | TRBV6-7 | CASSASYEQYF
TRBJ2-7 | TRBV6-8 | CASSVSGGSTDEQYF
TRBJ2-2 | TRBV10-3 | CAISESAPLSIGELFF
TRBJ2-7 | TRBV1 | CASSQLRQVTYEQYF
TRBJ2-1 | TRBV10-2 | CASSESTRDGEQFF
TRBJ1-1 | TRBV9 | CASSGRTDMNTEAFF
TRBJ1-1 | TRBV30 | CAWSVRQPNRTEAFF
TRBJ2-7 | TRBV29-1 | CSVGDRDYEQYF
TRBJ2-3 | TRBV1 | CASSQALGDTDTQYF
TRBJ2-1 | TRBV7-5 | CASSHRLARGHLDNEQFF
TRBJ1-1 | TRBV15 | CATSARRWGVNTEAFF